This passage covers 31 T cell receptor beta chains from one sample sequenced in a study of cytomegalovirus exposure and HLA in healthy donors (dated by TCRdb to the late 2010s). The library came from the immunoSEQ multiplex PCR assay. TCRdb provides this immuneACCESS table in a form limited to in-frame rearrangements. Some clones are lacking; in checked studies, under half of them reflect an unresolved V gene, and why the rest are absent is not known. The table for this sample lists some 150,000 clones; around 90% of them were counted only once. Together, the top ten hold over 6.5% of the sample. Specimen: PBMCs. The source of these receptors is a young woman in good health and CMV-seropositive.

As DNA, the CDR3 is TGCAGCGTAACAGGGCACCAAGAGACCCAGTACTTC. Translating it yields CSVTGHQETQYF. The gene calls are TRBV29-1 and TRBJ2-5, with D perhaps matching TRBD1 (6 bases). The CDR3 extends over 12 amino acids. Germline V gene data show CDR1 as SQVTM and CDR2 as ANQGSEA. V lost 6 bases to trimming and J lost 0 bases, with 8 bases between them.

This clone was counted only a few times. J is TRBJ2-1 and V is TRBV7-3; tentative D call: TRBD1 (5 bases). V lost 5 bases and J 2 bases, leaving 13 bases between the germline ends. The CDR3 has 15 amino acids. Germline loops: CDR1 SGHTA, CDR2 FQGTGA. The CDR3 nucleotides read TGTGCCAGCAGCGCCTACAGGCATGCCTACAATGAGCAGTTCTTC. Amino acid sequence: CASSAYRHAYNEQFF.

This chain connects TRBV6-4 to TRBJ2-5, with 11 bases matching TRBD2. The V gene's germline CDR1 is MRHNA and CDR2 SNTAGT. Germline trimming cut 6 bases from V and 4 bases from J; bases unmatched to any gene: 7. The CDR3 is 15 amino acids. CDR3 region: CASSLSGGAAETQYF. CDR3 coding DNA: TGTGCCAGCAGCCTTAGCGGGGGGGCCGCAGAGACCCAGTACTTC.

This clone was counted once. This chain joins TRBV11-2 and TRBJ1-2; 9 nucleotides line up with TRBD1. The V segment lost 4 bases and the J segment 6 bases; nucleotides outside the gene matches: 18. The CDR3 sequence is 18 residues long. The germline gives CDR1 SGHAT, CDR2 FQNNGV. Written as DNA, the CDR3 is TGTGCCAGCAGCTGGGGACGACCCTCCGACAGGGGGAGAGATGGCTACACCTTC. This sequence encodes CASSWGRPSDRGRDGYTF.

The CDR3 reads CASSLFASSSYEQYF. The CDR3 DNA follows: TGTGCCAGCAGTTTATTCGCTAGTTCCTCCTACGAGCAGTACTTC. The chain joins TRBV27 to TRBJ2-7; D not resolved. The CDR3 has 15 amino acids. With 1 base removed from V and 0 bases from J, the gap between germline ends came to 10 bases. Germline CDR1 MNHEY, CDR2 SMNVEV (reference sequence).

The chain joins TRBV28 to TRBJ2-7, with 8 positions matching TRBD1. Germline V CDR1 and CDR2: MDHEN, SYDVKM. There are 15 residues in the CDR3. Trimming at V came to 4 bases and at J to 2 bases, leaving 7 bases not matched to a gene. The CDR3 region has the DNA TGTGCCAGCAGTTCTTACAGGGGGTCTACCTACGAGCAGTACTTC. This sequence encodes CASSSYRGSTYEQYF.

The chain has TRBV19 and TRBJ1-4; TRBD1 matches 7 bases. The CDR3 sequence is 14 residues long. Germline V gene lookup returns CDR1 LNHDA and CDR2 SQIVND (reference sequence). V was clipped by 4 bases and J by 5 bases; unmatched bases: 4. CDR3 amino acids: CASSKRQGNEKLFF. The CDR3 DNA is TGTGCCAGTAGTAAGCGACAGGGCAATGAAAAACTGTTTTTT.

The chain has TRBV5-6 and TRBJ1-2, with D possibly matching TRBD1 (5 bases). Germline V gene sequence: CDR1 SGHDT, CDR2 YYEEEE. The CDR3 is made up of 14 amino acids. Trimming removed 4 bases from V and 4 bases from J, with 14 bases in between. CDR3 in amino acids: CASSSPGGGYGYTF. DNA for the CDR3: TGTGCCAGCAGCAGCCCCGGGGGTGGCTATGGCTACACCTTC.

This chain joins TRBV7-9 and TRBJ1-6; no definite D call. This CDR3 comprises 14 residues. CDR1 and CDR2 from the germline V gene are SEHNR and FQNEAQ (reference sequence). Trimming removed 0 bases from V and 10 bases from J, with 10 bases in between. The CDR3 here is CASSLAHVMSPLHF. As DNA, the CDR3 is TGTGCCAGCAGCTTAGCACACGTTATGTCACCCCTCCACTTT. Full variable domain (rest looked up from reference TRBV7-9 and TRBJ1-6): DTGVSQNPRHKITKRGQNVTFRCDPISEHNRLYWYRQTLGQGPEFLTYFQNEAQLEKSRLLSDRFSAERPKGSFSTLEIQRTEQGDSAMYLCASSLAHVMSPLHFGNGTRLTVT.

V is TRBV5-4 and J is TRBJ2-5; possible D gene TRBD2, 5 bases. The V gene lost 4 bases and the J gene lost 4 bases, with 20 bases spanning the gap. The length of the CDR3 is 16 residues. Per the germline V gene, CDR1 is SGHNT and CDR2 is YYREEE (reference sequence). CDR3 bases: TGTGCCAGCAGCGCTAAACGGGCGGGCTCCACAGAGACCCAGTACTTC. It specifies CASSAKRAGSTETQYF. Using reference TRBV5-4 and TRBJ2-5 for the parts outside the CDR3, the full variable domain is ETGVTQSPTHLIKTRGQQVTLRCSSQSGHNTVSWYQQALGQGPQFIFQYYREEENGRGNFPPRFSGLQFPNYSSELNVNALELDDSALYLCASSAKRAGSTETQYFGPGTRLLVL.

The rearrangement uses TRBV18 and TRBJ2-5; D call uncertain. V was shortened by 4 bases and J by 4 bases, with 10 bases between the two germline ends. Germline-derived CDR1 and CDR2 are KGHSH and LQKENI. The CDR3 runs to 13 residues. The CDR3 here is CASSRDITETQYF. The CDR3 bases are TGTGCCAGCTCACGAGATATTACAGAGACCCAGTACTTC.

V and J are TRBV5-1 and TRBJ1-2, with 9 bases matching TRBD1. This CDR3 has 18 amino acids. Unmatched junction bases numbered 17, after V lost 4 bases and J lost 4 bases. Germline V CDR1 and CDR2: SGHRS, YFSETQ. CDR3 sequence reads: CASSPVMTGGIGVYGYTF. The CDR3 nucleotides are TGCGCCAGCAGCCCAGTTATGACAGGGGGGATAGGGGTCTATGGCTACACCTTC.

This chain uses TRBV30 with TRBJ2-5; the match to TRBD2 covers 8 bases. Germline assignment: CDR1 GTSNPN and CDR2 SVGIG (reference sequence). Trimming took 0 bases from V and 5 from J; bases not matched to a gene: 11. CDR3 size: 16 residues. CDR3 DNA: TGTGCCTGGAGTGTCGGGGGACTAGGGCGCGGGGAGACCCAGTACTTC. This encodes CAWSVGGLGRGETQYF.

The V and J genes are TRBV7-9 and TRBJ2-5; the match to TRBD2 covers 9 bases. This CDR3 is built from 17 residues. Per germline, CDR1 SEHNR and CDR2 FQNEAQ (reference sequence). With V trimmed by 5 bases and J by 2 bases, 12 bases remained unmatched. In DNA, the CDR3 is TGTGCCAGCAGCCTACGCCTGGGACTAGCTAGGCAAGAGACCCAGTACTTC. Protein: CASSLRLGLARQETQYF.

This chain joins TRBV14 and TRBJ1-6; unclear D gene. Germline CDR1 SGHDN, CDR2 FVKESK. V was trimmed by 3 bases and J by 0 bases, leaving 12 bases between them. The CDR3 is 17 residues long. The CDR3, as DNA: TGTGCCAGCAGCCATTACCCCCTGAGCTCCTATAATTCACCCCTCCACTTT. Translation: CASSHYPLSSYNSPLHF. The complete variable domain, with remaining parts taken from reference TRBV14 and TRBJ1-6, reads EAGVTQFPSHSVIEKGQTVTLRCDPISGHDNLYWYRRVMGKEIKFLLHFVKESKQDESGMPNNRFLAERTGGTYSTLKVQPAELEDSGVYFCASSHYPLSSYNSPLHFGNGTRLTVT.

V gene TRBV11-2 combines with J gene TRBJ2-1; 12 nucleotides line up with TRBD2. Germline CDR1 and CDR2: SGHAT and FQNNGV. J was trimmed by 7 bases and V by 2 bases; bases with no gene match: 6. The length of the CDR3 is 16 residues. As DNA, the CDR3 is TGTGCCAGCAGCTTAAGGCTAGCGGGAGGGTCGAATGAGCAGTTCTTC. This gives the protein CASSLRLAGGSNEQFF.

Concerning this clone itself: A read error may explain this, as a much larger clone is one base away. The V call is TRBV6-1, the J call TRBJ1-2, with TRBD1 identical over 8 bases. V was clipped by 4 bases and J by 2 bases; unmatched bases: 0. The germline V gene encodes CDR1 MNHNS and CDR2 SASEGT. This CDR3 has 13 residues. CDR3 nucleotides: TGTGCCAGCAGTGGGACAGGGAACTATGGCTACACCTTC. Translated, it gives CASSGTGNYGYTF.

This chain uses TRBV14 with TRBJ1-1; 7 bases fit TRBD1. This CDR3 spans 12 amino acids. After removal of 5 bases from V and 10 bases from J, the junction contained 7 bases not matched to a gene. Germline V lookup: CDR1 SGHDN, CDR2 FVKESK. CDR3 nucleotide sequence: TGTGCCAGCAGCGGGACAGCCGGGGCAGCTTTCTTT. Amino acids: CASSGTAGAAFF. Together with reference TRBV14 and TRBJ1-1, the CDR3 gives the full variable domain: EAGVTQFPSHSVIEKGQTVTLRCDPISGHDNLYWYRRVMGKEIKFLLHFVKESKQDESGMPNNRFLAERTGGTYSTLKVQPAELEDSGVYFCASSGTAGAAFFGQGTRLTVV.

The CDR3 loop reads CASSSPGQPANEKLFF. The DNA of the CDR3 is TGTGCCAGCAGTTCTCCGGGACAGCCTGCTAATGAAAAACTGTTTTTT. V usage is TRBV6-6 and J usage is TRBJ1-4, with 7 bases aligning to TRBD1. Per the germline V gene, CDR1 is MNHNY and CDR2 is SVGAGI (reference sequence). CDR3 length: 16 amino acids. Trimming removed 4 bases from V and 3 bases from J; junction bases left unmatched: 8.

The chain joins TRBV25-1 to TRBJ1-5, with D tentatively TRBD1 (6 bases). CDR1 and CDR2 (germline): MGHDK, SYGVNS. This CDR3 has 13 residues. Trimming shortened V by 3 bases and J by 7 bases, and 10 bases separated the two germline ends. In DNA, the CDR3 is TGTGCCAGCAGTGACAGGGGCCCCCAGCCCCAGCATTTT. Encoded protein: CASSDRGPQPQHF. Drawing the rest from reference TRBV25-1 and TRBJ1-5, the complete variable domain is EADIYQTPRYLVIGTGKKITLECSQTMGHDKMYWYQQDPGMELHLIHYSYGVNSTEKGDLSSESTVSRIRTEHFPLTLESARPSHTSQYLCASSDRGPQPQHFGDGTRLSIL.

V usage is TRBV27 and J usage is TRBJ1-6; TRBD1 matches at 9 bases. Germline CDR1 is MNHEY and CDR2 is SMNVEV (reference sequence). The CDR3 has 16 residues. Trimming cost V 2 bases and J 7 bases; bases outside gene matches: 6. The chain's CDR3 is CASSLVGTGSNSPLHF. The CDR3 nucleotides read TGTGCCAGCAGTTTAGTGGGGACAGGGTCCAATTCACCCCTCCACTTT.

The gene calls are TRBV2 and TRBJ2-3, with D perhaps TRBD2 (6 bases). There are 14 residues in the CDR3. Germline-derived CDR1 and CDR2 are SNHLY and FYNNEI. V was trimmed by 3 bases and J by 7 bases, leaving 14 bases between them. In DNA, the CDR3 is TGTGCCAGCAGTGAGGGGGGAGGAGTGAATACGCAGTATTTT. Encoded protein: CASSEGGGVNTQYF.

The V and J genes are TRBV9 and TRBJ1-1, with TRBD1 as a possible D gene (6 bases). The germline V gene encodes CDR1 SGDLS and CDR2 YYNGEE. The CDR3 is 16 amino acids. Trimming cost V 4 bases and J 2 bases, with 18 bases left between them. CDR3 DNA sequence: TGTGCCAGCAGCCAAGGGGGGGCGCGGACAAACACTGAAGCTTTCTTT. Translated, it gives CASSQGGARTNTEAFF.

The chain employs TRBV5-1 and TRBJ2-5; D might be TRBD1 (6 bases). The V end was cut by 3 bases, the J end by 5 bases, with 17 bases between. Germline CDR1 reads SGHRS; CDR2 reads YFSETQ. CDR3 length: 15 amino acids. The CDR3 DNA reads as TGCGCCAGCAGCTCTGGACAGCTTGGGAGCGAGACCCAGTACTTC. Amino acids: CASSSGQLGSETQYF.

In the case of this clone: Additional DNA sequences in this sample encode the identical CDR3. The V gene is TRBV7-9, the J gene TRBJ1-1, with D possibly matching TRBD1 (5 bases). The CDR3 spans 13 residues. Trimming took off 3 bases at V and 4 bases at J, with 9 bases between the two ends. Germline-derived CDR1 and CDR2 are SEHNR and FQNEAQ (reference sequence). The CDR3 is CASSFGGSTEAFF. CDR3 coding DNA: TGTGCCAGCAGCTTCGGGGGGAGCACTGAAGCTTTCTTT. The full variable domain, completed using reference TRBV7-9 and TRBJ1-1, is DTGVSQNPRHKITKRGQNVTFRCDPISEHNRLYWYRQTLGQGPEFLTYFQNEAQLEKSRLLSDRFSAERPKGSFSTLEIQRTEQGDSAMYLCASSFGGSTEAFFGQGTRLTVV.

Comments on this clone: The junction and the germline gene differ at one end; a read error may be behind it. J is TRBJ2-1 and V is TRBV18; no definite D call. Germline lookup yields CDR1 KGHSH and CDR2 LQKENI. This CDR3 contains 12 residues. CDR3 sequence: CASSPQESSLVF. CDR3 nucleotide sequence: TGTGCCAGCTCACCCCAAGAATCTAGTCTGGTCTTC.

This clone was recorded once. The chain couples TRBV29-1 to TRBJ2-2; D may be TRBD2 (5 bases). CDR3 size: 13 residues. V was clipped by 7 bases and J by 7 bases, with 16 bases between them. CDR1 and CDR2 (germline): SQVTM, ANQGSEA. The CDR3 DNA reads as TGCAGCGCCCTAACTAGGAGTGGCGGGGAGCTGTTTTTT. It translates to CSALTRSGGELFF.

The chain couples TRBV5-4 to TRBJ1-5, with a weak D call TRBD1 (5 bases). V lost 4 bases and J lost 1, with 21 bases in between. There are 18 residues in the CDR3. The germline V gene encodes CDR1 SGHNT and CDR2 YYREEE (reference sequence). DNA for the CDR3: TGTGCCAGCAGCCGAAGAGGGGCCGGGAGGTTGAGCAATCAGCCCCAGCATTTT. Encoded protein: CASSRRGAGRLSNQPQHF.

The chain links TRBV4-2 to TRBJ2-2; D is perhaps TRBD1 (6 bases). Deletions cut 5 bases from V and 6 bases from J, with 16 bases between. Looked up from germline, CDR1 is LGHNA and CDR2 is YNFKEQ. CDR3 length: 15 amino acids. Written as DNA, the CDR3 is TGTGCCAGCAGCGCAGAACAGGGTCTGTCCGGGGAGCTGTTTTTT. It encodes CASSAEQGLSGELFF.

This clone showed up just a few times. This chain uses TRBV27 with TRBJ2-7; TRBD1 matches 9 bases. The ends lost 11 bases at V and 4 bases at J; junction bases unmatched: 6. Germline lookup yields CDR1 MNHEY and CDR2 SMNVEV (reference sequence). This CDR3 has 12 residues. The CDR3 DNA reads as TGTGCCCTGCGGGACAGGGTGTACGAGCAGTACTTC. Protein sequence: CALRDRVYEQYF.

The V and J genes are TRBV13 and TRBJ1-2; TRBD1 matches 7 bases. Germline-derived CDR1 and CDR2 are PRHDT and FYEKMQ (reference sequence). With V trimmed by 7 bases and J by 0 bases, 8 bases remained unmatched. There are 15 residues in the CDR3. The CDR3 protein is CASNRWGTANYGYTF. The CDR3 nucleotides are TGTGCCAGCAACCGATGGGGGACAGCTAACTATGGCTACACCTTC.